The rows below give T cell receptor beta chains drawn from one sample of a study of cytomegalovirus exposure and HLA in healthy donors. Some clones are missing from TCRdb's copy, which holds only in-frame ones; the method was immunoSEQ multiplex PCR. This sample has approximately 150,000 clones, with roughly 80% found just once. Sequences were obtained from PBMCs. These receptors were collected from a man between 18 and 35 years old in good health and CMV-seropositive. Each CDR3 is given with its conserved first and last residue. The order of the fields is V gene, clone size, J gene, D gene, CDR3 protein, CDR3 DNA. D genes are given only for firm matches. Clone size is given for some rows only: seen once, a few or many times, or a class if the clone is expanded.

TRBV30	.	TRBJ2-2	.	CACSAVRELFF	TGTGCCTGCAGCGCCGTACGGGAGCTGTTTTTT
TRBV30	.	TRBJ2-7	TRBD2	CACTSGISYEQYF	TGTGCCTGTACGAGCGGGATATCCTACGAGCAGTACTTC
TRBV7-9	.	TRBJ2-5	.	CASSLAGAETQYF	TGTGCCAGCAGCTTAGCAGGGGCTGAGACCCAGTACTTC
TRBV28	.	TRBJ1-2	TRBD1	CASLKGTGVNYGYTF	TGTGCCAGCCTGAAGGGAACAGGGGTTAACTATGGCTACACCTTC
TRBV28	.	TRBJ1-2	.	CGTSSFGYTF	TGTGGTACATCAAGTTTTGGCTACACCTTC
TRBV15	.	TRBJ2-7	TRBD1	CATSRGDRPYEQYF	TGTGCCACCAGCAGAGGGGACAGACCCTACGAGCAGTACTTC
TRBV29-1	.	TRBJ2-3	TRBD1	CSVNRGTDTQYF	TGCAGCGTGAACAGGGGTACAGATACGCAGTATTTT
TRBV6-6	.	TRBJ1-1	.	CASSYEGENTEAFF	TGTGCCAGCAGTTATGAAGGAGAGAACACTGAAGCTTTCTTT
TRBV7-9	.	TRBJ1-1	TRBD1	CSSSRRLTGENTEAFF	TGTTCCAGCAGCCGCAGACTTACAGGGGAGAACACTGAAGCTTTCTTT
TRBV2	.	TRBJ2-7	.	CASNGGTEQYF	TGTGCCAGCAATGGGGGGACCGAGCAGTACTTC
TRBV28	.	TRBJ2-3	.	CASRPNMGTDTQYF	TGTGCCAGCAGGCCCAACATGGGCACAGATACGCAGTATTTT
TRBV18	.	TRBJ1-2	TRBD1	CASSPADRGQDGYTF	TGTGCCAGCTCACCAGCGGACAGGGGGCAGGACGGCTACACCTTC
TRBV2	.	TRBJ2-5	.	CASIFYSGQETQYF	TGTGCCAGCATCTTTTATAGCGGACAAGAGACCCAGTACTTC
TRBV7-9	.	TRBJ1-2	.	CASTPQGLNYGYPF	TGTGCCAGCACCCCCCAGGGACTTAACTATGGCTACCCCTTC
TRBV19	.	TRBJ1-5	.	CASSIEEGLSANQPQHF	TGTGCCAGTAGTATCGAGGAGGGTCTGTCAGCCAATCAGCCCCAGCATTTT
TRBV29-1	.	TRBJ2-4	.	CSVELAYRANIQCF	TGCAGCGTTGAGCTGGCCTACAGGGCAAACATTCAGTGCTTC
TRBV27	.	TRBJ2-1	.	CASSYLSSSYNEQFF	TGTGCCAGCAGTTACCTCTCCAGCTCCTACAATGAGCAGTTCTTC
TRBV28	.	TRBJ1-1	TRBD1	CASSFQGGTEAFF	TGTGCCAGCAGTTTCCAGGGGGGTACTGAAGCTTTCTTT
TRBV5-1	once	TRBJ1-2	TRBD1	CASSHSPRQGSYGYTF	TGCGCCAGCAGCCATTCCCCGAGACAGGGTTCTTATGGCTACACCTTC
TRBV29-1	.	TRBJ2-5	.	CSSGGSGLSLEETQYF	TGCAGCTCCGGGGGTAGCGGTCTCTCCTTAGAAGAGACCCAGTACTTC
TRBV19	.	TRBJ1-1	TRBD1	CASSILQGQGGTEAFF	TGTGCCAGTAGTATACTCCAGGGACAGGGGGGCACTGAAGCTTTCTTT
TRBV27	.	TRBJ2-1	.	CASSPLGPNNEQFF	TGTGCCAGCAGTCCCCTAGGTCCCAACAATGAGCAGTTCTTC
TRBV30	few	TRBJ1-1	.	CAWSYRGEAFF	TGTGCCTGGAGCTATAGAGGGGAAGCTTTCTTT
TRBV28	.	TRBJ2-6	TRBD1	CASSVAGQGASGANVLTF	TGTGCCAGCAGCGTGGCCGGACAGGGGGCCTCTGGGGCCAACGTCCTGACTTTC
TRBV28	.	TRBJ1-5	.	CASSYGQINQPQHF	TGTGCCAGCAGTTACGGACAGATCAATCAGCCCCAGCATTTT
TRBV5-1	.	TRBJ2-1	TRBD2	CASSLLAGDTEQFF	TGCGCCAGCAGTCTACTAGCGGGAGACACTGAGCAGTTCTTC
TRBV6-1	.	TRBJ2-1	TRBD2	CASSVPAGGLPGEQFF	TGTGCCAGCAGTGTGCCAGCGGGAGGGCTTCCCGGTGAGCAGTTCTTC
TRBV7-2	.	TRBJ1-1	.	CASNWGGNAEAFF	TGTGCCAGCAATTGGGGGGGGAACGCTGAAGCTTTCTTT
TRBV5-1	few	TRBJ2-6	TRBD2	CASSLPLAGILAGANVLTF	TGCGCCAGCAGCTTGCCATTAGCGGGAATTCTTGCTGGGGCCAACGTCCTGACTTTC
TRBV6-5	.	TRBJ1-4	.	CASSYTDQEKLFF	TGTGCCAGCAGTTACACCGATCAGGAAAAACTGTTTTTT
TRBV5-1	few	TRBJ1-6	TRBD1	CASSLVDRGLNSPLHF	TGCGCCAGCAGCTTGGTGGACAGGGGTCTCAATTCACCCCTCCACTTT
TRBV7-8	.	TRBJ2-1	TRBD2	CASSHLIGGLAGFEQFF	TGTGCCAGCAGCCACCTAATTGGGGGACTAGCGGGATTTGAGCAGTTCTTC
TRBV5-1	.	TRBJ2-1	.	CASSLGSGGLAGADEQFF	TGCGCCAGCAGCCTTGGTTCAGGCGGGCTAGCAGGAGCGGATGAGCAGTTCTTC
TRBV30	.	TRBJ2-7	.	CAWSVITSSTYEQYF	TGTGCCTGGAGTGTGATCACTAGCTCAACCTACGAGCAGTACTTC
TRBV9	.	TRBJ2-2	TRBD2	CASSEWTRGIAGELFF	TGTGCCAGCAGCGAGTGGACTAGAGGTATAGCCGGGGAGCTGTTTTTT
TRBV27	.	TRBJ2-1	TRBD2	CASSLSTSGSGEQFF	TGTGCCAGCAGTTTATCGACTAGCGGGAGCGGTGAGCAGTTCTTC
TRBV28	.	TRBJ2-3	.	CASSLSLLRTQYF	TGTGCCAGCAGTTTGAGTTTACTTCGTACGCAGTATTTT
TRBV27	.	TRBJ2-7	.	CASSSARDPFSGQYF	TGTGCCAGCAGTTCAGCGAGGGATCCCTTCAGCGGACAGTACTTC
TRBV7-6	once	TRBJ2-5	.	CASSLQSTGLGPQYF	TGTGCCAGCAGCTTACAATCGACCGGGTTGGGGCCCCAGTACTTC
TRBV4-2	.	TRBJ2-1	.	CASSPPAGGPRNEQFF	TGTGCCAGCAGCCCCCCCGCCGGAGGGCCCCGCAATGAGCAGTTCTTC
TRBV27	.	TRBJ2-1	TRBD2	CASSPSGTSRNEQFF	TGTGCCAGCAGCCCATCCGGGACTAGCCGTAATGAGCAGTTCTTC
TRBV27	.	TRBJ2-5	.	CASSLSRLETQYF	TGTGCCAGCAGTTTATCACGACTGGAGACCCAGTACTTC
TRBV6-5	few	TRBJ1-1	.	CASSYAGRRKAFF	TGTGCCAGCAGTTACGCAGGCCGTAGAAAAGCTTTCTTT
TRBV2	few	TRBJ1-2	TRBD1	CASPSGTALYYGYTF	TGTGCCAGTCCCTCCGGGACAGCATTATACTATGGCTACACCTTC
TRBV27	.	TRBJ2-3	TRBD2	CASSLTSGRAYGTDTQYF	TGTGCCAGCAGTTTAACTAGCGGGAGGGCCTACGGCACAGATACGCAGTATTTT
TRBV9	once	TRBJ1-1	TRBD1	CASSPGQRAFNTEAFF	TGTGCCAGCAGCCCGGGACAGCGAGCTTTTAACACTGAAGCTTTCTTT
TRBV2	.	TRBJ2-7	.	CASWGGTYEQYF	TGTGCCAGCTGGGGCGGTACCTACGAGCAGTACTTC
TRBV7-3	.	TRBJ2-7	TRBD2	CASSFSGAYEQYF	TGTGCCAGCAGCTTCAGCGGGGCGTACGAGCAGTACTTC